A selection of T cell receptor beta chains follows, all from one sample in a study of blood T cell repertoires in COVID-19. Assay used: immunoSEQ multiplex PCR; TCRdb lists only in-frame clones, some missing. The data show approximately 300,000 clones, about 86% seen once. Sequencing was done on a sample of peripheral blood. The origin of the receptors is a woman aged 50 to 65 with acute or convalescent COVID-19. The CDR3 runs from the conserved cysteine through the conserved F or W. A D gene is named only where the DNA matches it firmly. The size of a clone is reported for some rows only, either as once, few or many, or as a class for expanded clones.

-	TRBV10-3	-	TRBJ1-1	TGTGCCAGCACGAGGAGGGAAGACACTGAAGCTTTCTTT	CASTRREDTEAFF
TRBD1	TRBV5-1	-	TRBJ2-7	TGCGCCAGCAGCTCACCGGGACAGGGGCACGAGCAGTACTTC	CASSSPGQGHEQYF
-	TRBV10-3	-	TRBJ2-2	TGTGCCATCAGTGGAAGCAGGGGAAAGAACACCGGGGAGCTGTTTTTT	CAISGSRGKNTGELFF
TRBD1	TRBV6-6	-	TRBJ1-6	TGTGCCAGCAGTCCAGGGACAGGGCGACCCCCCTATAATTCACCCCTCCACTTT	CASSPGTGRPPYNSPLHF
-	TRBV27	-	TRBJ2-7	TGTGCCAGCAGTTTACGGGGGTCCTACGAGCAGTACTTC	CASSLRGSYEQYF
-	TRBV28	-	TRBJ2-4	TGTGCCAGCAGGGAACAGGGCGGCAAAAACATTCAGTACTTC	CASREQGGKNIQYF
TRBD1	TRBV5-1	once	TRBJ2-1	TGCGCCAGCAGCCCTAGGACAGGACTTCTCTACAATGAGCAGTTCTTC	CASSPRTGLLYNEQFF
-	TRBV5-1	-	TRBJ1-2	TGCGCCAGCAGCTTGGCGGAGGGCCGATATGGCTACACCTTC	CASSLAEGRYGYTF
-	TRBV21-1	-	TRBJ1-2	TGTGCCAGCAGCTCCCCGGGGGGGGCGGTATTTAACTATGGCTACACCTTC	CASSSPGGAVFNYGYTF
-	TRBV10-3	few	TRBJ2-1	TGTGCCATCAGTGAGTCTAGGGGGGGCTACAATGAGCAGTTCTTC	CAISESRGGYNEQFF
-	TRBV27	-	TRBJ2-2	TGTGCCAGCAGTTTATCGGAGCAGCCGGGCACCGGGGAGCTGTTTTTT	CASSLSEQPGTGELFF
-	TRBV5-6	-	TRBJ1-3	TGTGCCAGCAGCGTAACACCACAGGTTAGGGGAAACACCATATATTTT	CASSVTPQVRGNTIYF
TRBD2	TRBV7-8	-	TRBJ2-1	TGTGCCAGCAGCTTGGCCGGGACTAGCGGGGGATACAATGAGCAGTTCTTC	CASSLAGTSGGYNEQFF
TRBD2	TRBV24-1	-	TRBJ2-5	TGTGCCACCAGTGAGGTTAGCGGGGGACAAGAGACCCAGTACTTC	CATSEVSGGQETQYF
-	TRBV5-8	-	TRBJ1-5	TGTGCCAGCAGCTTGTTTGAGCAGCCCCAGCATTTT	CASSLFEQPQHF
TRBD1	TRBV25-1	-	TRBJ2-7	TGTGCCAGCAGTGATCTGGGACAGAACCCCTACGAGCAGTACTTC	CASSDLGQNPYEQYF
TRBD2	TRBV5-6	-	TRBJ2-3	TGTGCCAGCAGCTTGTACTGGGACCCAGGGAGGGGTACGCAGTATTTT	CASSLYWDPGRGTQYF
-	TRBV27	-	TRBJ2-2	TGTGCCAGCAGTCTGGGGGCCGGCACCGGGGAGCTGTTTTTT	CASSLGAGTGELFF
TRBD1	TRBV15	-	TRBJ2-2	TGTGCCACCAGCAGAGGACAGGGGTCGAACACCGGGGAGCTGTTTTTT	CATSRGQGSNTGELFF
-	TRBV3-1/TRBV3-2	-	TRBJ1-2	TGTGCCAGCAGCCCCCCTGGGGCGTCAGACTATGGCTACACCTTC	CASSPPGASDYGYTF
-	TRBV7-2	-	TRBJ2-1	TGTGCCAGCAGCTTATCGAGAGAGCAGTTCTTC	CASSLSREQFF
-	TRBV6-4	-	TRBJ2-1	TGTGCCAGCAGTGAGGCACTATACAATGAGCAGTTCTTC	CASSEALYNEQFF
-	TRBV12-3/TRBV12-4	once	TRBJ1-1	TGTGCCAGCAGTTTAGCGCGCTCGACTGAAGCTTTCTTT	CASSLARSTEAFF
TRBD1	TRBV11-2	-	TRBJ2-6	TGTGCCAGCAGTTCCTCAGGGGACAGGGGTTTTAGTGGGGCCAACGTCCTGACTTTC	CASSSSGDRGFSGANVLTF
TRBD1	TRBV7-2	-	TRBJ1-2	TGTGCCAGCAGCTTAGGTGGGCAGGGGGAGAACTATGGCTACACCTTC	CASSLGGQGENYGYTF
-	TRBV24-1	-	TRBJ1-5	TGTGCCACCAGTGATTCTGGGGCAAACAATCAGCCCCAGCATTTT	CATSDSGANNQPQHF